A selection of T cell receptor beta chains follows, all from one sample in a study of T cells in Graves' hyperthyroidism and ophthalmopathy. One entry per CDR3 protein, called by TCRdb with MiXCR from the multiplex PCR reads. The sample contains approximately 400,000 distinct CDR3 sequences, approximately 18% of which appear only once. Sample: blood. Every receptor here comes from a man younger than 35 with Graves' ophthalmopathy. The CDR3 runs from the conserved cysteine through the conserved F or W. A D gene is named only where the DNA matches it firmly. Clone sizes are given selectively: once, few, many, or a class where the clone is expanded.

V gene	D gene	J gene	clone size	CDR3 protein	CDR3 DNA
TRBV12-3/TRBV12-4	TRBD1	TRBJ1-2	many	CASSDRELLGYTF	TGTGCCAGCAGCGACAGGGAACTGCTTGGCTACACCTTC
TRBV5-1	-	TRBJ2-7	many	CASSPSAAATYEQYF	TGCGCCAGCAGCCCGAGTGCAGCCGCCACCTACGAGCAGTACTTC
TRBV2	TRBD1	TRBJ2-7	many	CASSVDRGQEQYF	TGTGCCAGCAGCGTGGACAGGGGGCAAGAGCAGTACTTC
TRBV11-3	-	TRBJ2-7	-	CASSHTGQGFEQYF	TGTGCCAGCAGCCACACTGGGCAGGGGTTCGAGCAGTACTTC
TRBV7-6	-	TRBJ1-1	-	CASSPTGLEAFF	TGTGCCAGCAGCCCCACGGGTTTAGAAGCTTTCTTT
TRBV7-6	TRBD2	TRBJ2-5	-	CASSHAAGGPRETQYF	TGTGCCAGCAGCCACGCCGCGGGGGGGCCGAGGGAGACCCAGTACTTC
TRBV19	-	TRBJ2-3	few	CASRAGKATDTQYF	TGTGCCAGTAGAGCAGGGAAGGCCACAGATACGCAGTATTTT
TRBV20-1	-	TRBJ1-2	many	CSARTGVEGYTF	TGCAGTGCTAGAACGGGGGTAGAAGGCTACACCTTC
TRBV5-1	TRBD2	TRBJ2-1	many	CASSSGLAWGQGQFF	TGCGCCAGCAGCTCTGGACTAGCGTGGGGGCAGGGGCAGTTCTTC
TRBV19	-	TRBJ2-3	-	CASIGLFTDTQYF	TGTGCCAGTATTGGCCTGTTCACAGATACGCAGTATTTT
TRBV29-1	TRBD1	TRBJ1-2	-	CSVRTGTNYGYTF	TGCAGCGTCAGGACAGGCACTAACTATGGCTACACCTTC
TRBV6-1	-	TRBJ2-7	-	CAVKRDTGSHYEQYF	TGTGCCGTAAAAAGAGATACCGGATCCCACTACGAGCAGTACTTC
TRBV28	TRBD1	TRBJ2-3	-	CASSSSDRGRRDTQYF	TGTGCCAGCAGTTCCTCAGACAGGGGGCGGCGAGATACGCAGTATTTT
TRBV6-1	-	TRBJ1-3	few	CASSEGPGNTIYF	TGTGCCAGCAGTGAGGGGCCTGGAAACACCATATATTTT
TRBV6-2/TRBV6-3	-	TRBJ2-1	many	CATRQDVYNEQFF	TGTGCCACCCGACAGGACGTCTACAATGAGCAGTTCTTC
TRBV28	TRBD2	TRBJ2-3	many	CASSFGLAGGSTDTQYF	TGTGCCAGCAGTTTCGGACTAGCGGGGGGGAGCACAGATACGCAGTATTTT
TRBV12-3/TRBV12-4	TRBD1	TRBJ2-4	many	CASSPTGQGFNIQYF	TGTGCCAGCAGTCCAACGGGACAGGGGTTCAACATTCAGTACTTC
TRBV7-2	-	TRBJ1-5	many	CASSTEGRGDQPQHF	TGTGCCAGCAGCACCGAAGGCAGGGGAGATCAGCCCCAGCATTTT
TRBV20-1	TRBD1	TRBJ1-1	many	CSVGTGMNTEAFF	TGCAGTGTCGGGACAGGTATGAACACTGAAGCTTTCTTT
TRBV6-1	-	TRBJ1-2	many	CASTRDGYGYTF	TGTGCCAGCACGAGGGACGGCTATGGCTACACCTTC
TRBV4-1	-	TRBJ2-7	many	CASSQARDSYEQYF	TGCGCCAGCAGCCAAGCCCGGGACTCCTACGAGCAGTACTTC
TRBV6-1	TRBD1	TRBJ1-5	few	CASSQGTGRSYQPQHF	TGTGCCAGCAGTCAAGGGACAGGGAGGTCCTATCAGCCCCAGCATTTT
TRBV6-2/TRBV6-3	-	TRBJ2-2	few	CASSWQSNTGELFF	TGTGCCAGCAGTTGGCAGAGTAACACCGGGGAGCTGTTTTTT
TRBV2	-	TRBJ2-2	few	CASSEGRNTGELFF	TGTGCCAGCAGTGAGGGGCGGAACACCGGGGAGCTGTTTTTT
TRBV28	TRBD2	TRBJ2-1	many	CASSPTGRFGGGEQFF	TGTGCCAGCAGTCCCACTGGGCGGTTTGGGGGGGGGGAGCAGTTCTTC
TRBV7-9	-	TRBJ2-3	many	CASSLGGIDTDTQYF	TGTGCCAGCAGCTTGGGGGGCATCGACACAGATACGCAGTATTTT
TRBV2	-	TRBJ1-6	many	CASSEDRTVGSPLHF	TGTGCCAGCAGTGAAGATCGGACCGTCGGTTCACCCCTCCACTTT
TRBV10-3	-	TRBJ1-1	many	CAIRRENTEAFF	TGTGCCATCAGGAGGGAGAACACTGAAGCTTTCTTT
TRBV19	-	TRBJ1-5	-	CASSMDGYNQPQHF	TGTGCCAGTAGTATGGACGGTTACAATCAGCCCCAGCATTTT
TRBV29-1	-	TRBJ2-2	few	CSAEDVNTGELFF	TGCAGCGCCGAGGACGTGAACACCGGGGAGCTGTTTTTT
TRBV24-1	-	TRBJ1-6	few	CATSAADNSPLHF	TGTGCCACCAGTGCGGCAGATAATTCACCCCTCCACTTT
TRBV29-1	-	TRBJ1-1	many	CSVFEGWNTEAFF	TGCAGCGTTTTCGAAGGTTGGAACACTGAAGCTTTCTTT
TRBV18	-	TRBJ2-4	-	CASSRDHIQYF	TGTGCCAGCTCTCGGGACCATATTCAGTACTTC
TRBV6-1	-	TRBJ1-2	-	CASSEARTSLPGYTF	TGTGCCAGCAGTGAAGCTCGGACCTCGCTGCCGGGCTACACCTTC
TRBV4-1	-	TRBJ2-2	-	CASSRGSGSQGTGELFF	TGCGCCAGCAGCCGCGGGTCAGGCTCCCAGGGGACCGGGGAGCTGTTTTTT
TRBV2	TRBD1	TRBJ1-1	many	CASSSGTANTEAFF	TGTGCCAGCAGCTCCGGGACAGCGAACACTGAAGCTTTCTTT
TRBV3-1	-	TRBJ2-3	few	CASSQELVGTDTQYF	TGTGCCAGCAGCCAAGAGCTAGTAGGGACAGATACGCAGTATTTT
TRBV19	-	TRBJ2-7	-	CASKSGQKTYEQYF	TGTGCCAGTAAGAGTGGACAGAAGACCTACGAGCAGTACTTC
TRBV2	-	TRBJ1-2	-	CASSEGANYGYTF	TGTGCCAGCAGTGAAGGGGCTAACTATGGCTACACCTTC
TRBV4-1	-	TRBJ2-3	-	CASSREGTTSTDTQYF	TGCGCCAGCAGCCGAGAGGGGACGACTAGCACAGATACGCAGTATTTT
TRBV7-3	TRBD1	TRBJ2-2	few	CASSAQGRTGGTGELFF	TGTGCCAGCAGCGCCCAAGGTCGGACAGGGGGTACCGGGGAGCTGTTTTTT
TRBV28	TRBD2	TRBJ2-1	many	CASSLLIAGYNEQFF	TGTGCCAGCAGTTTATTGATAGCGGGGTACAATGAGCAGTTCTTC
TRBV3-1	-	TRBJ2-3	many	CASSQESRPSDTQYF	TGTGCCAGCAGCCAAGAGAGCAGACCATCAGATACGCAGTATTTT
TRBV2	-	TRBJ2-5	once	CASGLTETQYF	TGTGCCAGCGGGCTAACGGAGACCCAGTACTTC
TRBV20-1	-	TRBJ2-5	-	CSAIGRGGETQYF	TGCAGTGCTATCGGCAGGGGGGGAGAGACCCAGTACTTC
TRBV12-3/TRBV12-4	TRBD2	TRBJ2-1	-	CASSAGGLAGNNEQFF	TGTGCCAGCAGTGCCGGGGGACTAGCGGGGAACAATGAGCAGTTCTTC
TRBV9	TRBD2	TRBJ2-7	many	CASSVGASGEYEQYF	TGTGCCAGCAGCGTAGGGGCTAGCGGGGAATACGAGCAGTACTTC
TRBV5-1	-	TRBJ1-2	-	CASSLAGGLYGYTF	TGCGCCAGCAGCTTGGCCGGGGGGCTCTATGGCTACACCTTC
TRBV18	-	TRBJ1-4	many	CASSRGTNEKLFF	TGTGCCAGCTCACGAGGAACTAATGAAAAACTGTTTTTT
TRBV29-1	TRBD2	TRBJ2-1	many	CSVEGWWKRGRSSNEQFF	TGCAGCGTTGAAGGGTGGTGGAAGCGGGGGAGGAGCAGCAATGAGCAGTTCTTC
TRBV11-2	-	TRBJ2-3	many	CASSLSASSTDTQYF	TGTGCCAGCAGCTTATCGGCTAGCAGCACAGATACGCAGTATTTT
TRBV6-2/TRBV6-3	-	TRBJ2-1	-	CASRRSAHTVFDEQFF	TGTGCCAGCAGGCGATCCGCCCATACTGTTTTTGATGAGCAGTTCTTC
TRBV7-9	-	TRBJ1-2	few	CASSLDVGVYGYTF	TGTGCCAGCAGCTTAGATGTGGGTGTCTATGGCTACACCTTC
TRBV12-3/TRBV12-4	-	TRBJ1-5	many	CASSFGGSHQPQHF	TGTGCCAGCAGTTTTGGGGGGTCCCATCAGCCCCAGCATTTT
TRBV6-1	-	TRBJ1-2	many	CASSEASLYGRLYGYTF	TGTGCCAGCAGTGAAGCAAGTCTTTATGGACGGTTATATGGCTACACCTTC
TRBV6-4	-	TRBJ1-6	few	CASSDVGLPLHF	TGTGCCAGCAGTGACGTGGGCTTACCCCTCCACTTT
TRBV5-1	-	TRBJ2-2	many	CASSLAGTRDTGELFF	TGCGCCAGCAGCTTGGCGGGGACACGGGACACCGGGGAGCTGTTTTTT
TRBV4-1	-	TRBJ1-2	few	CASSQGLRGDYGYTF	TGCGCCAGCAGCCAAGGATTAAGAGGGGACTATGGCTACACCTTC
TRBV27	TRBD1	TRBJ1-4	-	CASSLGTGWGEKLFF	TGTGCCAGCAGTTTAGGGACAGGGTGGGGTGAAAAACTGTTTTTT
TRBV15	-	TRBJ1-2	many	CATSRDLNYGYTF	TGTGCCACCAGCAGAGATTTGAACTATGGCTACACCTTC